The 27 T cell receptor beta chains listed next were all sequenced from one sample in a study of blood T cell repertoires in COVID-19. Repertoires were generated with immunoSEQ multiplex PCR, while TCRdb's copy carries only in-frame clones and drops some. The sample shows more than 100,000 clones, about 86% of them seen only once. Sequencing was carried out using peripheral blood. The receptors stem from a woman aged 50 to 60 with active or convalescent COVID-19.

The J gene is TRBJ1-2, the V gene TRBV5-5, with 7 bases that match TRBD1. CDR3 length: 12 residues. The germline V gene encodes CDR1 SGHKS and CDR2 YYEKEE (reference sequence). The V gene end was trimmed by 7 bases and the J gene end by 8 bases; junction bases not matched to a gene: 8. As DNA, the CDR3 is TGTGCCAGCGGGGGACAGACGGGAGGCTACACCTTC. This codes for CASGGQTGGYTF. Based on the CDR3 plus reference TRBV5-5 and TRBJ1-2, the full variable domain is DAGVTQSPTHLIKTRGQQVTLRCSPISGHKSVSWYQQVLGQGPQFIFQYYEKEERGRGNFPDRFSARQFPNYSSELNVNALLLGDSALYLCASGGQTGGYTFGSGTRLTVV.

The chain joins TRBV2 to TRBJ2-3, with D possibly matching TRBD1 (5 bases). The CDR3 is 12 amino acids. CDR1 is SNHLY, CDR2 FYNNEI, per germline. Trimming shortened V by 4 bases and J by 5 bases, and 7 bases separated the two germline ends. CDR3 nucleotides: TGTGCCAGCAGTGGGACAAGAGATACGCAGTATTTT. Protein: CASSGTRDTQYF.

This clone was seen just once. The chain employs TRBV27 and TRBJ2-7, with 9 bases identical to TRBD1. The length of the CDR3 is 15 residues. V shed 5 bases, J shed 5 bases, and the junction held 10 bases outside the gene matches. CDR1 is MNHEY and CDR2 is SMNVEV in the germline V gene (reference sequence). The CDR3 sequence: CASSPFGTGFDEQYF. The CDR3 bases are TGTGCCAGCAGTCCCTTCGGGACAGGGTTCGACGAGCAGTACTTC.

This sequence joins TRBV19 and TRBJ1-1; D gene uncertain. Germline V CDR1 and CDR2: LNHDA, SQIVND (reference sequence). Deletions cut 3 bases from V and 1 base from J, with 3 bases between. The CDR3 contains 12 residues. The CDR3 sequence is CASSIGNTEAFF. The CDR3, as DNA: TGTGCCAGTAGTATCGGGAACACTGAAGCTTTCTTT.

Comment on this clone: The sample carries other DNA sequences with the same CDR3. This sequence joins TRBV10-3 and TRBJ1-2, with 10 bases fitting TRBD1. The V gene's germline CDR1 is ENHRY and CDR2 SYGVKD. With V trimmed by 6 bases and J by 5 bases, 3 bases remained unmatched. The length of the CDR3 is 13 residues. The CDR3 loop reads CAISGQGGYGYTF. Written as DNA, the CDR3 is TGTGCCATCAGCGGACAGGGGGGATATGGCTACACCTTC.

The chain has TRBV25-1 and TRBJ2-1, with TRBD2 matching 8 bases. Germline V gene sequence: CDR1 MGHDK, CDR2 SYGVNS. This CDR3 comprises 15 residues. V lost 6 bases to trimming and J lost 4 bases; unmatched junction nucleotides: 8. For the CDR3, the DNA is TGTGCCAGCAGGGCCGCTAGCGGGTTGTACAATGAGCAGTTCTTC. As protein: CASRAASGLYNEQFF. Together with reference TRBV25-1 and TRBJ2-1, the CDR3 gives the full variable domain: EADIYQTPRYLVIGTGKKITLECSQTMGHDKMYWYQQDPGMELHLIHYSYGVNSTEKGDLSSESTVSRIRTEHFPLTLESARPSHTSQYLCASRAASGLYNEQFFGPGTRLTVL.

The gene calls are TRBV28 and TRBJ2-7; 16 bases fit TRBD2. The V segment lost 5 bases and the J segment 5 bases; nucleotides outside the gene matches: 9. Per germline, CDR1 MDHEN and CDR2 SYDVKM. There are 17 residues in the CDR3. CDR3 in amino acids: CASSPLPGTSGRDEQYF. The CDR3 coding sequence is TGTGCCAGCAGTCCACTCCCCGGGACTAGCGGGAGGGACGAGCAGTACTTC.

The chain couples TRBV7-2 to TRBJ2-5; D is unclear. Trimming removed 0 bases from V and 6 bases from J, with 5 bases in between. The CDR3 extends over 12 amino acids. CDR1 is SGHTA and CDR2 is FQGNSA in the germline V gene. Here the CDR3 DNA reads TGTGCCAGCAGCTTAGCGAGGAAGACCCAGTACTTC. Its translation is CASSLARKTQYF.

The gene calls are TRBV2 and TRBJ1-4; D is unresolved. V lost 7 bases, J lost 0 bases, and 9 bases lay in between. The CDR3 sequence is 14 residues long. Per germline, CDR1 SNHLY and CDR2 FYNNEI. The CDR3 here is CASTRSSTNEKLFF. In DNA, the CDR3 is TGTGCCAGCACCCGGTCGTCAACTAATGAAAAACTGTTTTTT.

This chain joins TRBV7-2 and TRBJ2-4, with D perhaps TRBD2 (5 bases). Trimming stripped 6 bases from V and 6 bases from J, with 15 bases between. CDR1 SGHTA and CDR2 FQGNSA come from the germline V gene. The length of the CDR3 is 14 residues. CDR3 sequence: CASRIGLGVNIQYF. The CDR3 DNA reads TGTGCCAGCAGAATTGGACTGGGTGTAAACATTCAGTACTTC.

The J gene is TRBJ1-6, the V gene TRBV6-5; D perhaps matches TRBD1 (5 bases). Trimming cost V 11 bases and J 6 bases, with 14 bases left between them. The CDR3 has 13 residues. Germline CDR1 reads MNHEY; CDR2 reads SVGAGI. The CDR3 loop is CAVGRGSNSPLHF. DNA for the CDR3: TGTGCCGTCGGGAGGGGTAGTAATTCACCCCTCCACTTT.

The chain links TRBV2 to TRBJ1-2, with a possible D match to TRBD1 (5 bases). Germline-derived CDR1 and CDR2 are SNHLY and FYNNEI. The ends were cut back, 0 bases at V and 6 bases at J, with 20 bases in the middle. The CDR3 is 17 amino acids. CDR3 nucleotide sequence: TGTGCCAGCAGTGAAGCCGGACGAGTGGCAGGGAGGGATGGCTACACCTTC. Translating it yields CASSEAGRVAGRDGYTF.

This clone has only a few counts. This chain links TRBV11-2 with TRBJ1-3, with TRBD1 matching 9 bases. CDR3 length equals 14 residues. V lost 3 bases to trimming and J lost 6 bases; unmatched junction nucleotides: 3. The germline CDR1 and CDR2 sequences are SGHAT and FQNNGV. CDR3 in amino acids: CASSLGQGQNTIYF. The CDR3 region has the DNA TGTGCCAGCAGCTTGGGACAGGGACAAAACACCATATATTTT.

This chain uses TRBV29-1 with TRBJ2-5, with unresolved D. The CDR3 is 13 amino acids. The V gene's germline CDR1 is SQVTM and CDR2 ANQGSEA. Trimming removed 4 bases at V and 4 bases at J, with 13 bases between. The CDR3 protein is CSVVIRFGETQYF. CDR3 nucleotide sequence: TGCAGCGTTGTAATACGGTTTGGAGAGACCCAGTACTTC. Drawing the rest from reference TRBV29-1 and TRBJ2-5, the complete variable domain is SAVISQKPSRDICQRGTSLTIQCQVDSQVTMMFWYRQQPGQSLTLIATANQGSEATYESGFVIDKFPISRPNLTFSTLTVSNMSPEDSSIYLCSVVIRFGETQYFGPGTRLLVL.

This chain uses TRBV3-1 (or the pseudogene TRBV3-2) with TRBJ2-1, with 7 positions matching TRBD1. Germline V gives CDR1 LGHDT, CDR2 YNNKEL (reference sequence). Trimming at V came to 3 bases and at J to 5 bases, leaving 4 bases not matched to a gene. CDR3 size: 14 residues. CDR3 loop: CASSHDDRDNEQFF. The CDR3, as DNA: TGTGCCAGCAGCCACGACGACAGGGACAATGAGCAGTTCTTC.

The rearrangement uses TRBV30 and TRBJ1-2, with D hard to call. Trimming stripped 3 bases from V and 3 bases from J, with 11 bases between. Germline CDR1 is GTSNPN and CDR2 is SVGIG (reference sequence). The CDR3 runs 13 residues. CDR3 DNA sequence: TGTGCCTGGAGGGGCTCTGACGACTATGGCTACACCTTC. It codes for CAWRGSDDYGYTF. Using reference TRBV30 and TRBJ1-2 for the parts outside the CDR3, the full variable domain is SQTIHQWPATLVQPVGSPLSLECTVEGTSNPNLYWYRQAAGRGLQLLFYSVGIGQISSEVPQNLSASRPQDRQFILSSKKLLLSDSGFYLCAWRGSDDYGYTFGSGTRLTVV.

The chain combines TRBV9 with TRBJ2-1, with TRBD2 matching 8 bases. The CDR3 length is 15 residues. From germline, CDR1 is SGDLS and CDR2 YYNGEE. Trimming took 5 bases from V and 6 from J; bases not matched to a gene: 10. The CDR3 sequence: CASSAGTRTLNEQFF. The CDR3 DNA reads TGTGCCAGCAGTGCCGGGACTAGGACCCTCAATGAGCAGTTCTTC.

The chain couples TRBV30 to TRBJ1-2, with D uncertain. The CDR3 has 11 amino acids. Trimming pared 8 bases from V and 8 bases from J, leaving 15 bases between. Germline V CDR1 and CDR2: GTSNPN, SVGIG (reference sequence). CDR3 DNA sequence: TGTGCCATCCCCGGCGGAGCCGGCTACACCTTC. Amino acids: CAIPGGAGYTF.

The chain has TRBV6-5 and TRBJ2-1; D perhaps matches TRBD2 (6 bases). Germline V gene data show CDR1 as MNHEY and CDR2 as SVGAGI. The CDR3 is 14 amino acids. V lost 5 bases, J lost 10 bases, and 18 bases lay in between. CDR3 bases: TGTGCCAGCAGTCGGGGAGTAGCGGAAGGAGAGCAGTTCTTC. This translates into CASSRGVAEGEQFF.

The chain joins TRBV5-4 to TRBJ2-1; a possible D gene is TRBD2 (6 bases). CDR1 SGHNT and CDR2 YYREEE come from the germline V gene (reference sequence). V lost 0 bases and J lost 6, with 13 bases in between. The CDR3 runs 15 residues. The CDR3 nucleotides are TGTGCCAGCAGCTTGGAGACTAGGATAAGCAATGAGCAGTTCTTC. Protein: CASSLETRISNEQFF.

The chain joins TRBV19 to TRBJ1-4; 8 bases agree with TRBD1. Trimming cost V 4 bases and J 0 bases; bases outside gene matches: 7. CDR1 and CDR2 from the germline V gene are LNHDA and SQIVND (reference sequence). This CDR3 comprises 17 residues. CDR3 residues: CASSKDRAYATNEKLFF. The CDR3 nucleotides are TGTGCCAGTAGTAAGGACAGGGCATATGCAACTAATGAAAAACTGTTTTTT.

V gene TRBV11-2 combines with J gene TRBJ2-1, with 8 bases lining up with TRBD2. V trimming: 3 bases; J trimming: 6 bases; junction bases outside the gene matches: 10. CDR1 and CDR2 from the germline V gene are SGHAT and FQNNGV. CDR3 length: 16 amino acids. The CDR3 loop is CASSFPSKTSANEQFF. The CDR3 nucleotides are TGTGCCAGCAGCTTCCCGTCGAAGACTAGCGCCAATGAGCAGTTCTTC.

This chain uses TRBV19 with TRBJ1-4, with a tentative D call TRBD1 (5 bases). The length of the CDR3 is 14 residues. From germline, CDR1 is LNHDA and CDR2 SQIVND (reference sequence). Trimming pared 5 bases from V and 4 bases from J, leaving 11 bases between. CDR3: CASSARGGNEKLFF. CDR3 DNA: TGTGCCAGTAGTGCTAGGGGAGGTAATGAAAAACTGTTTTTT. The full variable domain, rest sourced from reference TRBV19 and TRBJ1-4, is DGGITQSPKYLFRKEGQNVTLSCEQNLNHDAMYWYRQDPGQGLRLIYYSQIVNDFQKGDIAEGYSVSREKKESFPLTVTSAQKNPTAFYLCASSARGGNEKLFFGSGTQLSVL.

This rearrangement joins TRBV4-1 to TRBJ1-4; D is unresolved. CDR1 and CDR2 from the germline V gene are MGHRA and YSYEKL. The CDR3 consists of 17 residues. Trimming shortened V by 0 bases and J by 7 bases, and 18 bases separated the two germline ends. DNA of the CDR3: TGCGCCAGCAGCCAAGATGGTGACCATCCTAGTAGTGAAAAACTGTTTTTT. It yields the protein CASSQDGDHPSSEKLFF.

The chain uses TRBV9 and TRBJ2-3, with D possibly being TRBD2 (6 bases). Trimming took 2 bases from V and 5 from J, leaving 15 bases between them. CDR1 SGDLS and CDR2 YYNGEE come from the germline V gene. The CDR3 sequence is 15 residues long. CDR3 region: CASSVWGGLGDTQYF. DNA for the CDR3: TGTGCCAGCAGCGTTTGGGGAGGTTTAGGAGATACGCAGTATTTT. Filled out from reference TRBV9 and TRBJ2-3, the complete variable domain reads DSGVTQTPKHLITATGQRVTLRCSPRSGDLSVYWYQQSLDQGLQFLIQYYNGEERAKGNILERFSAQQFPDLHSELNLSSLELGDSALYFCASSVWGGLGDTQYFGPGTRLTVL.

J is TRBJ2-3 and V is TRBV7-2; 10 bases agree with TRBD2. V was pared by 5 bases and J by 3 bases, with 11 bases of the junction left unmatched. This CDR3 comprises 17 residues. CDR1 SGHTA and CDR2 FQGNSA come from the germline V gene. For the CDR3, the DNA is TGTGCCAGCAGCCAGAGCGGGAGGGGAAGGGTAACAGATACGCAGTATTTT. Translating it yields CASSQSGRGRVTDTQYF.

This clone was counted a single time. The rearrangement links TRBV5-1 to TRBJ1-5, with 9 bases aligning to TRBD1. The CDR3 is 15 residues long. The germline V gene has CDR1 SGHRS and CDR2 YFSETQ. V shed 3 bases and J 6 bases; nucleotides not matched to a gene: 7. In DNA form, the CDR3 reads TGCGCCAGCAGCTCGGGGACAGGGTACAGTCAGCCCCAGCATTTT. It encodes CASSSGTGYSQPQHF. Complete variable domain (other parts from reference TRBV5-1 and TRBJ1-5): KAGVTQTPRYLIKTRGQQVTLSCSPISGHRSVSWYQQTPGQGLQFLFEYFSETQRNKGNFPGRFSGRQFSNSRSEMNVSTLELGDSALYLCASSSGTGYSQPQHFGDGTRLSIL.